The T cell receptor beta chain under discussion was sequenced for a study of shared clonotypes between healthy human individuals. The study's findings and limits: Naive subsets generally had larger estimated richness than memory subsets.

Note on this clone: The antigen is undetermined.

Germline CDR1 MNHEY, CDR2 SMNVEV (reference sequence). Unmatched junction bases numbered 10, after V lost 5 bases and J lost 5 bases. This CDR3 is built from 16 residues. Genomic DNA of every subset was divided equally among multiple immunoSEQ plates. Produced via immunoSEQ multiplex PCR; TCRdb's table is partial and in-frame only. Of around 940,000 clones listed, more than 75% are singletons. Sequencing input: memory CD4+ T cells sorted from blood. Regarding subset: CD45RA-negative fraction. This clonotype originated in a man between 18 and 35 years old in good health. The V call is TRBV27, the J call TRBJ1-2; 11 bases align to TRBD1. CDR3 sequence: CASSPYGTGGGYGYTF. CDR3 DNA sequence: TGTGCCAGCAGTCCTTATGGGACAGGGGGTGGTTATGGCTACACCTTC.